The following is a T cell receptor (beta chain) sequence with its context. The data were obtained in a study of blood T cell repertoires in COVID-19. Study information: Acute and convalescent COVID-19 samples came from the United States, Italy and Spain. Sample material is recorded as cDNA or gDNA derived from T cells, B-cell-depleted T cells, or PBMCs.

The data were produced by immunoSEQ multiplex PCR, yet TCRdb's version contains in-frame clones alone and is incomplete. Of about 160,000 clones in the sample, approximately 86% were seen once. V was clipped by 3 bases and J by 8 bases; unmatched bases: 12. The germline V gene encodes CDR1 SGDLS and CDR2 YYNGEE. The CDR3 loop spans 16 amino acids. The V and J genes are TRBV9 and TRBJ1-3; 9 bases line up with TRBD1. This TCR derives from a woman aged 40 to 55 with COVID-19, enrolled during active disease. The sequencing input was peripheral blood. The CDR3 DNA sequence: TGTGCCAGCAGCGCAGGGACAGGGACCCTGGGGTACACCATATATTTT. This encodes CASSAGTGTLGYTIYF.